This T cell receptor beta chain is drawn from a study of cytomegalovirus exposure and HLA in healthy donors. Study observations and caveats: The study put 150 to 200 TCR beta chains on its list as cytomegalovirus-associated.

The donors were healthy bone marrow donors. PCR was performed using 60 Vbeta and 13 Jbeta primers. Assay: immunoSEQ multiplex PCR; the TCRdb copy retains only in-frame clones and omits some. The sample has about 210,000 clones, about 80% seen once. As regards this clone: No antigen is known for it.

The source of this sequence is a woman aged 25-40 years in good health and CMV-seropositive. The sequenced sample was PBMCs.

DNA of the CDR3: TGTGCCAGCACCCTCGACACCTCTGGAAACACCATATATTTT. It yields the protein CASTLDTSGNTIYF. The rearrangement uses TRBV28 and TRBJ1-3; D unresolved. The CDR3 has 14 residues. V lost 7 bases, J lost 0 bases, and 10 bases lay in between. Looked up from germline, CDR1 is MDHEN and CDR2 is SYDVKM.